The clone carrying this TCR beta chain is medium-sized in the sample. Antigen unknown. The rectum was sampled with one to two pinch biopsies at colonoscopy. No immunosuppressive drugs were given to ulcerative colitis patients before diagnostic colonoscopy. The CDR3 consists of 13 residues. Germline CDR1 and CDR2: SGHTA and FQGNSA. V lost 0 bases, J lost 2 bases, and 4 bases lay in between. The source of the sample is a study of pediatric ulcerative colitis. Produced via immunoSEQ multiplex PCR; TCRdb's table is partial and in-frame only. The repertoire includes over 30,000 clones, about 81% of them detected once, and approximately 1% sits in the top ten. Study-wide results and caveats: Rectal repertoires separated controls, mild-moderate and acute severe colitis.

This TCR derives from a boy between 5 and 17 years old with mild ulcerative colitis. The sequenced sample consisted of gut tissue. The J gene is TRBJ1-2, the V gene TRBV7-2; the D is unclear. CDR3 DNA sequence: TGTGCCAGCAGCTTAGCGGACAACTATGGCTACACCTTC. Its protein product is CASSLADNYGYTF.